This TCR beta chain was sequenced in a study of shared clonotypes between healthy human individuals. Cells designated naive CD8 were CD45RO-negative and were positively selected for CCR7, with terminally differentiated effector memory CD45RA+ cells excluded. Unmatched junction bases numbered 10, after V lost 2 bases and J lost 6 bases. Per the germline V gene, CDR1 is SGHVS and CDR2 is FQNEAQ. The CDR3 totals 15 residues. The protocol was immunoSEQ multiplex PCR, while the TCRdb copy is restricted to in-frame clones and leaves out a portion. Here the sample spans roughly 2 million clones, over 85% being singletons.

The chain combines TRBV7-8 with TRBJ2-7, with TRBD1 identical over 7 bases. Sequences were obtained from naive CD8+ T cells sorted from blood. The receptor's source is a man between 18 and 35 years old in good health. CDR3 sequence reads: CASSLFRDRSLEQYF. As DNA, the CDR3 is TGTGCCAGCAGCTTATTCCGGGACAGATCCCTCGAGCAGTACTTC.